Below are 8 T cell receptor beta chains sequenced from a single sample in a study of breast tumors, draining lymph nodes, adjacent tissues. MiXCR was run by TCRdb on the multiplex PCR reads, yielding one entry per CDR3 protein. The profile shows some 200,000 distinct CDR3 sequences, over 25% of them singletons. Axillary draining lymph nodes of breast cancer patients supplied the node samples. Material for sequencing was axillary lymph node tissue. The receptor set was obtained from a female donor with breast cancer. Some clones in this sample may be carry-over from other donors' samples.

Ten or more counts support this clonotype. As DNA, the CDR3 is TGCAGTGCTAGTCGGCCAAACACCGGGGAGCTGTTTTTT. It yields the protein CSASRPNTGELFF. J is TRBJ2-2 and V is TRBV20-1, with no clear D. With 3 bases removed from V and 2 bases from J, the gap between germline ends came to 7 bases. Germline assignment: CDR1 DFQATT and CDR2 SNEGSKA (reference sequence). This CDR3 has 13 amino acids.

This clonotype was detected ten times or more. The chain couples TRBV20-1 to TRBJ2-1, with 12 nucleotides matching TRBD2. CDR1 is DFQATT, CDR2 SNEGSKA, per germline (reference sequence). This CDR3 spans 15 amino acids. The trim removed 5 bases at V and 5 bases at J, leaving 7 bases unmatched. The CDR3 spells CSAAPGLAGHNEQFF. In nucleotides, the CDR3 is TGCAGTGCTGCCCCAGGACTAGCGGGACACAATGAGCAGTTCTTC.

This clonotype was seen ten or more times. This chain connects TRBV11-2 to TRBJ1-2; D gene ambiguous. CDR1 SGHAT and CDR2 FQNNGV come from the germline V gene. The germline V and J ends were trimmed by 2 bases and 6 bases, with 10 bases remaining between them. The CDR3 spans 13 residues. Written as DNA, the CDR3 is TGTGCCAGCAGCTTACCGGCACTTAATGGCTACACCTTC. This codes for CASSLPALNGYTF.

At least ten counts were recorded for this clonotype. V gene TRBV20-1 combines with J gene TRBJ1-6, with a possible D match to TRBD1 (6 bases). The V gene's germline CDR1 is DFQATT and CDR2 SNEGSKA (reference sequence). CDR3 size: 15 residues. V was trimmed by 0 bases and J by 7 bases, leaving 13 bases between them. The CDR3 nucleotides are TGCAGTGCTAGAGACCCGGGACATCCGAATTCACCCCTCCACTTT. Protein sequence: CSARDPGHPNSPLHF.

About this clonotype: A much larger clone lies one base from this, so it may be a read error. CDR3 region: CASSRGGNQLHGHPF. CDR3 DNA sequence: TGTGCCAGCAGCCGAGGGGGGAATCAACTTCATGGCCACCCCTTC. The chain recombines TRBV7-9 with TRBJ1-2; maybe TRBD1 (6 bases). The germline V gene has CDR1 SEHNR and CDR2 FQNEAQ (reference sequence). The CDR3 length is 15 residues.

The rearrangement joins TRBV5-1 to TRBJ2-4; 9 bases fit TRBD2. Germline V gene lookup returns CDR1 SGHRS and CDR2 YFSETQ. V lost 7 bases and J lost 4; bases outside the gene matches: 9. The CDR3 runs 15 residues. The chain's CDR3 is CASSPGGGGKNIQYF. As DNA, the CDR3 is TGCGCCAGCTCCCCAGGCGGGGGGGGGAAAAACATTCAGTACTTC.

V gene TRBV10-3 combines with J gene TRBJ1-1, with D uncertain. V was shortened by 2 bases and J by 3 bases, with 13 bases between the two germline ends. CDR1 is ENHRY, CDR2 SYGVKD, per germline. This CDR3 is built from 15 residues. The CDR3 DNA sequence: TGTGCCATCAGTGAGGGCGTGGGTACGGACACTGAAGCTTTCTTT. Translating gives CAISEGVGTDTEAFF.

The sample holds many counts of this clonotype. This chain links TRBV6-1 with TRBJ2-1; 9 nucleotides line up with TRBD2. Germline CDR1 and CDR2: MNHNS and SASEGT. V lost 7 bases, J lost 6 bases, and 4 bases stayed unmatched. This CDR3 contains 13 residues. The CDR3 region is CASMLAGFNEQFF. CDR3 DNA: TGTGCCAGCATGCTAGCGGGGTTCAATGAGCAGTTCTTC.